This entry lists 30 T cell receptor beta chains sequenced from one sample in a study of neurological immune-mediated disorders (dated by TCRdb to between 2018 and 2021). The library was obtained by 5' RACE. Sequenced using an Illumina HiSeq 2500. The public sequencing data were trimmed at Q25 with fastp and processed into clonotypes with MiXCR by TCRdb, which kept only in-frame beta chains. Rows matching on CDR3 protein sequence are summarized as one entry with the most common DNA and genes. This sample lists approximately 82,000 distinct CDR3 sequences; roughly 13% were detected once. The ten top clones hold 5% of the sample. The time point label corresponds to: longitudinal time-point 2. The sample taken for sequencing was PBMCs. The receptors come from a female donor with HTLV-1-associated myelopathy (HAM/TSP).

This clonotype was detected ten times or more. V usage is TRBV29-1 and J usage is TRBJ1-5; D may be TRBD1 (6 bases). Trimming cost V 7 bases and J 13 bases, with 17 bases left between them. The CDR3 covers 11 residues. The V gene's germline CDR1 is SQVTM and CDR2 ANQGSEA. CDR3 nucleotides: TGCAGCGGAGTATCAGGGGCCCTACAGCATTTT. This codes for CSGVSGALQHF.

V is TRBV7-9 and J is TRBJ2-7, with no clear D. Germline V gives CDR1 SEHNR, CDR2 FQNEAQ (reference sequence). The V end lost 4 bases, the J end lost 0 bases, and 19 bases lay between the germline ends. The CDR3 is 17 amino acids. This chain's CDR3 is CASSSPRWPSISYEQYF. Here the CDR3 DNA reads TGTGCCAGCAGCTCCCCGAGGTGGCCCTCTATCTCCTACGAGCAGTACTTC.

The sample holds many counts of this clonotype. This chain uses TRBV5-6 with TRBJ2-3, with D unclear. Trimming removed 0 bases from V and 7 bases from J, with 12 bases in between. Germline V CDR1 and CDR2: SGHDT, YYEEEE. This CDR3 spans 14 amino acids. The CDR3: CASSLVSVPYTQYF. The CDR3 DNA follows: TGTGCCAGCAGCTTGGTGTCCGTCCCGTATACGCAGTATTTT.

This clonotype was recorded many times. This clone may be a read error of a much larger clone one base away. The J gene is TRBJ2-2, the V gene TRBV9; no reliable D call. CDR1 is SGDLS, CDR2 YYNGEE, per germline. Trimming took 0 bases from V and 4 from J, leaving 7 bases between them. The CDR3 length is 14 residues. The CDR3 reads CASSVAASTGELFF. The CDR3, as DNA: TGTGCCAGCAGCGTAGCGGCAAGCACCGGGGAGCTGTTTTTT. The full variable domain, completed using reference TRBV9 and TRBJ2-2, is DSGVTQTPKHLITATGQRVTLRCSPRSGDLSVYWYQQSLDQGLQFLIQYYNGEERAKGNILERFSAQQFPDLHSELNLSSLELGDSALYFCASSVAASTGELFFGEGSRLTVL.

This clonotype has at least ten counts. This sequence joins TRBV29-1 and TRBJ2-3, with D tentatively TRBD1 or TRBD2 (7 bases each). The germline CDR1 and CDR2 sequences are SQVTM and ANQGSEA. The CDR3 spans 16 residues. With 5 bases removed from V and 1 base from J, the gap between germline ends came to 19 bases. The CDR3 loop reads CSVSRQGGIGTDTQYF. CDR3 DNA sequence: TGCAGCGTTTCTCGACAGGGAGGGATTGGCACAGATACGCAGTATTTT.

In this sample, this clonotype turned up many times. The chain joins TRBV2 to TRBJ2-1; tentatively, D is TRBD1 (6 bases). This CDR3 has 13 amino acids. Deletions cut 4 bases from V and 9 bases from J, with 13 bases between. The V gene's germline CDR1 is SNHLY and CDR2 FYNNEI. CDR3 sequence reads: CASSGGQTVEQFF. CDR3 DNA sequence: TGTGCCAGCAGTGGAGGACAGACCGTTGAGCAGTTCTTC.

This clonotype occurred a few times. The genes are TRBV2 and TRBJ2-1; TRBD1 aligns across 10 bases. V trimming: 6 bases; J trimming: 1 base; junction bases outside the gene matches: 6. The CDR3 loop spans 16 amino acids. Germline lookup yields CDR1 SNHLY and CDR2 FYNNEI. This CDR3 reads CASRLRDRGSYNEQFF. As DNA, the CDR3 is TGTGCCAGCAGACTCCGGGACAGGGGTTCCTACAATGAGCAGTTCTTC.

This clonotype was observed many times. This chain joins TRBV5-1 and TRBJ2-5; D is perhaps TRBD1 (6 bases). CDR3 length equals 15 residues. V was clipped by 2 bases and J by 1 base, with 12 bases between them. The germline V gene has CDR1 SGHRS and CDR2 YFSETQ. CDR3 nucleotides: TGCGCCAGCAGCTTCCTTGGACAGATCCAAGAGACCCAGTACTTC. Translation gives CASSFLGQIQETQYF.

This clonotype was observed at least ten times. The CDR3 sequence is CASSWEGQTDTQYF. As DNA, the CDR3 is TGCGCCAGCAGCTGGGAGGGGCAAACGGATACGCAGTATTTT. The V call is TRBV5-1, the J call TRBJ2-3; 7 nucleotides agree with TRBD2. The CDR3 is 14 amino acids. V shed 3 bases and J 6 bases; nucleotides not matched to a gene: 7. Germline CDR1 SGHRS, CDR2 YFSETQ.

This clonotype appeared many times. The chain carries TRBV7-9 and TRBJ2-3; 13 bases fit TRBD2. The CDR3 has 16 residues. Trimming removed 4 bases from V and 1 base from J; junction bases left unmatched: 2. CDR1 and CDR2 (germline): SEHNR, FQNEAQ (reference sequence). The CDR3 DNA is TGTGCCAGCAGCTCCGGACTAGCGGGGGGCACAGATACGCAGTATTTT. This encodes CASSSGLAGGTDTQYF.

This clonotype was counted many times. This sequence joins TRBV7-9 and TRBJ1-6; possibly TRBD1 for D (5 bases). CDR3 length: 15 amino acids. The V end was cut by 2 bases, the J end by 4 bases, with 9 bases between. Germline CDR1 SEHNR, CDR2 FQNEAQ (reference sequence). The CDR3, as DNA: TGTGCCAGCAGCTTACTTGGGGGTTATAATTCACCCCTCCACTTT. This codes for CASSLLGGYNSPLHF.

The sample holds many counts of this clonotype. V is TRBV10-3 and J is TRBJ1-3; D is possibly TRBD1 (5 bases). The CDR3 spans 19 residues. V was shortened by 5 bases and J by 0 bases, with 23 bases between the two germline ends. Per germline, CDR1 ENHRY and CDR2 SYGVKD. The CDR3 is CAISSPPLPGGDSGNTIYF. The CDR3 nucleotides are TGTGCCATCAGTTCTCCTCCCCTGCCCGGGGGGGACTCTGGAAACACCATATATTTT.

In this sample, this clonotype turned up many times. The V gene is TRBV27, the J gene TRBJ2-1; 16 nucleotides line up with TRBD2. The CDR3 covers 18 residues. The J segment lost 4 bases and the V segment lost 5 bases, leaving 8 bases of the junction unmatched. Germline V lookup: CDR1 MNHEY, CDR2 SMNVEV (reference sequence). This CDR3 reads CASSRGTSGGVGYNEQFF. The DNA of the CDR3 is TGTGCCAGCAGTCGGGGGACTAGCGGGGGGGTAGGGTACAATGAGCAGTTCTTC.

The sample holds many counts of this clonotype. The chain carries TRBV12-3 or TRBV12-4 and TRBJ1-1; 7 nucleotides agree with TRBD1. V dropped 1 base and J dropped 0; count of bases not matched to a gene: 5. The CDR3 has 16 amino acids. CDR3 amino acids: CASSLGGGRMNTEAFF. The CDR3 nucleotides are TGTGCCAGCAGTTTAGGAGGGGGCAGAATGAACACTGAAGCTTTCTTT.

This clonotype was observed at least ten times. The rearrangement joins TRBV20-1 to TRBJ2-1; no reliable D call. The CDR3 spans 12 residues. In germline, CDR1 is DFQATT, CDR2 SNEGSKA (reference sequence). The V end was cut by 3 bases, the J end by 0 bases, with 3 bases between. Here the CDR3 reads CSASGSYNEQFF. As DNA, the CDR3 is TGCAGTGCTAGCGGCTCCTACAATGAGCAGTTCTTC.

At least ten counts were recorded for this clonotype. This chain uses TRBV7-8 with TRBJ1-4; D remains ambiguous. Trimming removed 1 base at V and 8 bases at J, with 14 bases between. This CDR3 has 15 residues. Germline values: CDR1 SGHVS, CDR2 FQNEAQ. The CDR3 sequence is CASSLGGVNREKLFF. CDR3 bases: TGTGCCAGCAGCTTAGGTGGTGTTAATCGGGAAAAACTGTTTTTT.

This clonotype has at least ten counts. The chain couples TRBV7-6 to TRBJ1-2, with TRBD1 as a possible D gene (6 bases). Germline CDR1 reads SGHVS; CDR2 reads FNYEAQ. The CDR3 spans 16 residues. Trimming removed 5 bases from V and 3 bases from J, with 19 bases in between. CDR3 DNA sequence: TGTGCCAGCAGCCGAGGTCTCCTACAGGGCGACTATGGCTACACCTTC. Translated: CASSRGLLQGDYGYTF.

This clonotype appeared many times. Written as DNA, the CDR3 is TGTGCCAGCAGTTTACTAGCGGGGACCAGAGATACGCAGTATTTT. This gives the protein CASSLLAGTRDTQYF. The genes are TRBV28 and TRBJ2-3; 9 bases map to TRBD2. Germline V lookup: CDR1 MDHEN, CDR2 SYDVKM. After removal of 2 bases from V and 5 bases from J, the junction contained 5 bases not matched to a gene. There are 15 residues in the CDR3.

This clonotype was seen many times. The chain combines TRBV7-9 with TRBJ2-6; a possible D gene is TRBD1 (6 bases). The V end lost 5 bases, the J end lost 0 bases, and 14 bases lay between the germline ends. Germline assignment: CDR1 SEHNR and CDR2 FQNEAQ (reference sequence). This CDR3 spans 17 amino acids. The CDR3, as DNA: TGTGCCAGCAGCCGGCGGACAGCCGACTCTGGGGCCAACGTCCTGACTTTC. It yields the protein CASSRRTADSGANVLTF.

This clonotype showed up many times. The chain employs TRBV10-2 and TRBJ2-6; 7 positions agree with TRBD1. Germline V CDR1 and CDR2: WSHSY, SAAADI. V gave up 7 bases and J gave up 0 bases; unmatched junction bases: 6. This CDR3 comprises 16 residues. CDR3 bases: TGCGCCAGCACCCGGGACAGAAGCTCTGGGGCCAACGTCCTGACTTTC. Encoded protein: CASTRDRSSGANVLTF.

This clonotype showed up many times. The chain combines TRBV29-1 with TRBJ2-3; 7 bases align to TRBD2. Looked up from germline, CDR1 is SQVTM and CDR2 is ANQGSEA. Trimming removed 4 bases from V and 8 bases from J; junction bases left unmatched: 6. This CDR3 comprises 12 residues. The CDR3 here is CSVVDGGGTQYF. The CDR3 DNA is TGCAGCGTTGTAGATGGGGGGGGTACGCAGTATTTT.

Many counts were recorded for this clonotype. V usage is TRBV25-1 and J usage is TRBJ2-2; D call uncertain. The germline CDR1 and CDR2 sequences are MGHDK and SYGVNS. With 3 bases removed from V and 4 bases from J, the gap between germline ends came to 12 bases. The CDR3 is 15 amino acids. Written as DNA, the CDR3 is TGTGCCAGCAGTGATCCAAGGAACGCCACCGGGGAGCTGTTTTTT. This sequence encodes CASSDPRNATGELFF.

This clonotype was found many times. The chain is built from TRBV4-1 and TRBJ2-1; 7 bases agree with TRBD1. Per germline, CDR1 MGHRA and CDR2 YSYEKL. This CDR3 is 15 amino acids long. The J segment lost 6 bases and the V segment lost 2 bases, leaving 7 bases of the junction unmatched. In DNA form, the CDR3 reads TGCGCCAGCAGCCAACAACACCGGGACAGCAATGAGCAGTTCTTC. This codes for CASSQQHRDSNEQFF.

J is TRBJ2-1 and V is TRBV20-1; TRBD2 might be the D (6 bases). This CDR3 has 14 amino acids. The V and J ends lost 4 bases and 1 base respectively, with 11 bases between them. Per the germline V gene, CDR1 is DFQATT and CDR2 is SNEGSKA (reference sequence). For the CDR3, the DNA is TGCAGTGCTACCGGGGGTTTTTCCTACAATGAGCAGTTCTTC. Its protein product is CSATGGFSYNEQFF.

The rearrangement links TRBV5-1 to TRBJ2-2; tentatively, D is TRBD2 (6 bases). Trimming shortened V by 2 bases and J by 5 bases, and 10 bases separated the two germline ends. CDR3 length: 14 amino acids. Germline V gene data show CDR1 as SGHRS and CDR2 as YFSETQ. In DNA form, the CDR3 reads TGCGCCAGCAGCTTCGGGGGTTTTACCGGGGAGCTGTTTTTT. Amino acids: CASSFGGFTGELFF.

In its sample, this clonotype was seen a few times. This chain connects TRBV9 to TRBJ1-6; the D gene is possibly TRBD1 (5 bases). V was trimmed by 4 bases and J by 6 bases, leaving 14 bases between them. Germline V lookup: CDR1 SGDLS, CDR2 YYNGEE. The CDR3 runs 15 residues. CDR3 in DNA: TGTGCCAGCAGCTCTACAACAGGTGGTAATTCACCCCTCCACTTT. It codes for CASSSTTGGNSPLHF.

This clonotype was observed many times. The chain couples TRBV7-9 to TRBJ2-7; 11 bases line up with TRBD1. The CDR3 totals 14 residues. Per germline, CDR1 SEHNR and CDR2 FQNEAQ (reference sequence). V trimming: 5 bases; J trimming: 3 bases; junction bases outside the gene matches: 3. The CDR3, as DNA: TGTGCCAGCAGCGGGACAGGGGGGAACTACGAGCAGTACTTC. Translated, it gives CASSGTGGNYEQYF.

Ten or more counts support this clonotype. The rearrangement joins TRBV28 to TRBJ2-7; unclear D gene. Germline assignment: CDR1 MDHEN and CDR2 SYDVKM. V lost 4 bases to trimming and J lost 6 bases, with 16 bases between them. The CDR3 extends over 14 amino acids. The CDR3 is CASSSGPPRPEQYF. The CDR3 region has the DNA TGTGCCAGCAGTTCCGGGCCCCCCAGGCCCGAGCAGTACTTC.

This clonotype appeared many times. The V call is TRBV6-6, the J call TRBJ2-7, with 8 bases matching TRBD2. This CDR3 contains 15 residues. V dropped 2 bases and J dropped 4; count of bases not matched to a gene: 7. The germline gives CDR1 MNHNY, CDR2 SVGAGI (reference sequence). CDR3 in DNA: TGTGCCAGCAGTTACCTTCGGGGGGGCCTTTACGAGCAGTACTTC. Its translation is CASSYLRGGLYEQYF.

This clonotype was seen many times. The gene calls are TRBV5-8 and TRBJ1-2; possible D gene TRBD1, 5 bases. The CDR3 contains 13 residues. V lost 3 bases and J lost 8, with 14 bases in between. CDR1 is SGHTS and CDR2 is YDEGEE in the germline V gene. The CDR3 nucleotides read TGTGCCAGCAGCTCGGGAGGGACGGCCGGCTACACCTTC. Amino acids: CASSSGGTAGYTF. The complete variable domain, with remaining parts taken from reference TRBV5-8 and TRBJ1-2, reads EAGVTQSPTHLIKTRGQQATLRCSPISGHTSVYWYQQALGLGLQFLLWYDEGEERNRGNFPPRFSGRQFPNYSSELNVNALELEDSALYLCASSSGGTAGYTFGSGTRLTVV.